Listed below are T cell receptor beta chains from one sample, sequenced in a study of cytomegalovirus exposure and HLA in healthy donors. Clones were read by immunoSEQ multiplex PCR, and TCRdb kept only the in-frame ones, dropping some. The table lists roughly 30,000 clones. The specimen was PBMCs. These receptors all come from a woman in her forties in good health and CMV-seropositive. CDR3s include the opening cysteine and the closing phenylalanine or tryptophan. The D gene is left open where the match is weak.

V	D	J	CDR3	DNA
TRBV7-9	-	TRBJ2-1	CASDGFSYNEQFF	TGTGCCAGCGACGGGTTCTCCTACAATGAGCAGTTCTTC
TRBV11-2	-	TRBJ2-5	CASSPRLDSETQYF	TGTGCCAGCAGCCCGAGGCTCGATTCAGAGACCCAGTACTTC
TRBV29-1	-	TRBJ2-6	CSVLSGANVLTF	TGCAGCGTCCTCTCTGGGGCCAACGTCCTGACTTTC
TRBV5-1	-	TRBJ1-5	CASSPDRNNQPQHF	TGCGCCAGCAGCCCAGACAGGAACAATCAGCCCCAGCATTTT
TRBV2	TRBD1	TRBJ1-1	CASSVDREDTEAFF	TGTGCCAGCAGTGTCGACAGGGAGGACACTGAAGCTTTCTTT
TRBV4-2	TRBD2	TRBJ2-7	CASSQALGLAASYEQYF	TGTGCCAGCAGCCAGGCCTTGGGACTAGCGGCATCGTACGAGCAGTACTTC
TRBV9	TRBD1	TRBJ1-1	CASSERDRVWGTEAFF	TGTGCCAGCAGCGAGAGGGACAGGGTTTGGGGAACTGAAGCTTTCTTT
TRBV5-4	TRBD1	TRBJ2-1	CASSSGGRVEEQFF	TGTGCCAGCAGCTCAGGGGGCCGTGTAGAAGAGCAGTTCTTC
TRBV7-2	TRBD2	TRBJ2-3	CASSLSASGRPNTQYF	TGTGCCAGCAGCTTATCAGCTAGCGGGAGGCCCAATACGCAGTATTTT
TRBV9	-	TRBJ2-7	CASSATVYDYEQYF	TGTGCCAGCAGCGCTACTGTGTACGACTACGAGCAGTACTTC
TRBV5-1	TRBD2	TRBJ2-5	CASSFFLAGVQETQYF	TGCGCCAGCAGCTTTTTTCTAGCGGGGGTCCAAGAGACCCAGTACTTC
TRBV6-6	TRBD2	TRBJ2-1	CASSYTTSARGEQFF	TGTGCCAGCAGTTACACGACTAGCGCCCGGGGTGAGCAGTTCTTC
TRBV5-1	TRBD1	TRBJ2-7	CASSLAADRVGYEQYF	TGCGCCAGCAGCTTGGCCGCAGACAGGGTAGGCTACGAGCAGTACTTC
TRBV5-1	-	TRBJ2-7	CASSRQPWGSYEQYF	TGCGCCAGCAGCCGACAGCCCTGGGGTTCCTACGAGCAGTACTTC
TRBV7-2	-	TRBJ2-1	CASSLFAAYNEQFF	TGTGCCAGCAGCTTATTCGCGGCCTACAATGAGCAGTTCTTC
TRBV27	TRBD2	TRBJ2-5	CASSSPTGGIRETQYF	TGTGCCAGCAGTTCCCCCACGGGAGGAATTCGTGAGACCCAGTACTTC
TRBV19	TRBD1	TRBJ1-1	CASSSQGLNTEAFF	TGTGCCAGTAGCTCACAGGGGTTGAACACTGAAGCTTTCTTT
TRBV4-3	TRBD1	TRBJ2-1	CASSQGNRGGNEQFF	TGCGCCAGCAGCCAGGGGAACAGGGGCGGGAATGAGCAGTTCTTC
TRBV11-2	-	TRBJ2-7	CASSSYYRDRYEQYF	TGTGCCAGCAGCTCGTATTACAGGGATCGGTACGAGCAGTACTTC
TRBV28	-	TRBJ2-3	CASRPRVRGTDTQYF	TGTGCCAGCAGGCCACGAGTTCGGGGTACAGATACGCAGTATTTT
TRBV28	-	TRBJ1-5	CASSLRQPHQPQHF	TGTGCCAGCAGTTTGCGGCAGCCACATCAGCCCCAGCATTTT
TRBV18	TRBD2	TRBJ2-7	CASSPRDWASGSSYEQYF	TGTGCCAGCTCACCACGGGATTGGGCTAGCGGGAGCTCCTACGAGCAGTACTTC
TRBV9	TRBD2	TRBJ2-1	CASSLGTSAYNEQFF	TGTGCCAGCAGCTTAGGGACTAGCGCCTACAATGAGCAGTTCTTC
TRBV2	TRBD1	TRBJ1-5	CASSEDRVRGQPQHF	TGTGCCAGCAGCGAAGACAGGGTGAGGGGTCAGCCCCAGCATTTT
TRBV28	-	TRBJ2-5	CASSPTAAGQETQYF	TGTGCCAGCAGCCCAACCGCGGCGGGACAAGAGACCCAGTACTTC
TRBV6-4	-	TRBJ1-1	CASHYPTGREGKEAFF	TGTGCCAGTCATTACCCCACAGGGAGAGAAGGTAAGGAAGCTTTCTTT
TRBV5-4	-	TRBJ1-1	CASSLAKTANTEAFF	TGTGCCAGCAGCTTGGCCAAGACAGCGAACACTGAAGCTTTCTTT
TRBV27	TRBD1	TRBJ1-5	CASSRGTGGNQPQHF	TGTGCCAGCAGCAGGGGAACAGGGGGCAATCAGCCCCAGCATTTT
TRBV6-5	-	TRBJ2-3	CASSYRGPVADTQYF	TGTGCCAGCAGTTACCGAGGGCCTGTGGCAGATACGCAGTATTTT